The clone carrying this T cell receptor (beta chain) came up many times. Its antigen is not known. With template switching, a universal primer site was added, and the cDNA carried unique molecular identifiers. TCRdb independently ran MiXCR on the 5' RACE reads; one entry per CDR3 protein. The data hold some 500,000 distinct CDR3 sequences, with approximately 15% observed a single time. This CDR3 is built from 12 residues. Germline-derived CDR1 and CDR2 are SQVTM and ANQGSEA. V was pared by 7 bases and J by 3 bases, with 12 bases between. This entry is derived from a study of identical twins. Study findings and constraints: Monozygotic twin pairs showed more out-of-frame TCR alpha sharing than models estimated. Fewer insertions characterized abundant cord blood beta clonotypes, whereas memory repertoires showed none.

Separately, the same data were catalogued under a study of yellow fever vaccine responses in identical twins.

The origin of this receptor is a young woman in good health. The chain combines TRBV29-1 with TRBJ2-5; no clear D gene. What was sequenced was CD4+ T cells sorted from blood. The CDR3 nucleotides read TGCAGCGCCGGACGGTCCGAAGAGACCCAGTACTTC. It codes for CSAGRSEETQYF. Full variable domain (rest looked up from reference TRBV29-1 and TRBJ2-5): SAVISQKPSRDICQRGTSLTIQCQVDSQVTMMFWYRQQPGQSLTLIATANQGSEATYESGFVIDKFPISRPNLTFSTLTVSNMSPEDSSIYLCSAGRSEETQYFGPGTRLLVL.